This T cell receptor (beta chain) was sequenced during a study of T cell responses to AZD1222 COVID-19 vaccine. Study-level points and caveats: Spike-specific TCR breadth and depth rose after two AZD1222 doses. Clonal diversity was possibly underestimated; the donors were predominantly white British and more often female. The repertoires were collected only after the peak T cell response.

The method was immunoSEQ multiplex PCR; TCRdb's version includes in-frame clones alone and lacks a portion of them. The sample yields 70,000 to 95,000 clones, roughly 89% seen once. The V and J ends lost 3 bases and 1 base respectively, with 13 bases between them. The length of the CDR3 is 15 residues. Germline-derived CDR1 and CDR2 are KGHSH and LQKENI. A remark on this clone: Its antigen remains unidentified.

The chain combines TRBV18 with TRBJ2-7, with a possible D match to TRBD1 (5 bases). The sequences come from peripheral blood, collected 28 days after the second AZD1222 dose. The receptor comes from an adult who received the AZD1222 COVID-19 vaccine. CDR3 nucleotides: TGTGCCAGCTCACCGCCACAGGCAAGATCCTACGAGCAGTACTTC. This codes for CASSPPQARSYEQYF.